A selection of T cell receptor beta chains follows, all from one sample in a study of T cell changes during pregnancy in multiple sclerosis. Only in-frame clones appear in the TCRdb table, and some are missing; sequencing was by immunoSEQ multiplex PCR. The sample holds around 40,000 clones, roughly 90% seen once. This sample comprised CD4+ T cells from peripheral blood mononuclear cells, obtained before pregnancy. Source of these receptors: a female donor with multiple sclerosis, enrolled in a pregnancy study. CDR3s include the opening cysteine and the closing phenylalanine or tryptophan. D genes are given only for firm matches. The listing skips clone size in some rows; elsewhere it reads once, few, many or a size class.

13	-	TRBV5-1	-	TRBJ1-1	TGCGCCAGCAGCTGGGCCACCTACACTGAAGCTTTCTTT	CASSWATYTEAFF
17	TRBD2	TRBV7-3	once	TRBJ2-1	TGTGCCAGCAGCTTAAGAGCGGGCGGGGGGGATAACAATGAGCAGTTCTTC	CASSLRAGGGDNNEQFF
14	TRBD1	TRBV11-2	-	TRBJ2-7	TGTGCCAGCAGCATAAACAGGGGGAGGAACGAGCAGTACTTC	CASSINRGRNEQYF
15	-	TRBV5-1	-	TRBJ2-2	TGCGCCAGCAGCTTCGGCGCAGGGAACACCGGGGAGCTGTTTTTT	CASSFGAGNTGELFF
15	-	TRBV19	-	TRBJ1-5	TGTGCCAGTAGTATCGAGGGACTTAGCAATCAGCCCCAGCATTTT	CASSIEGLSNQPQHF
14	-	TRBV7-2	-	TRBJ2-5	TGTGCCAGCAGCCCCCGACCGAGGCGAGAGACCCAGTACTTC	CASSPRPRRETQYF
17	TRBD1	TRBV5-1	-	TRBJ2-5	TGCGCCAGCAGCTCCGCCGGGACAGGGGGCGTTCAAGAGACCCAGTACTTC	CASSSAGTGGVQETQYF
15	-	TRBV9	-	TRBJ1-3	TGTGCCAGCAGCGGGCTCCTTCAGGCCGGAAACACCATATATTTT	CASSGLLQAGNTIYF
13	-	TRBV19	-	TRBJ1-6	TGTGCCAGTAGTATCGGTGGAGATTCACCCCTCCACTTT	CASSIGGDSPLHF
13	-	TRBV19	-	TRBJ1-2	TGTGCCAGTAGTCGCGGGGGACCTTATGGCTACACCTTC	CASSRGGPYGYTF
14	TRBD1	TRBV2	-	TRBJ2-3	TGTGCCAGCACCCCGGGACAGGGGAAAGATACGCAGTATTTT	CASTPGQGKDTQYF
15	-	TRBV15	-	TRBJ2-1	TGTGCCACCAGCAGAGAACAGGGTGGTTTTAATGAGCAGTTCTTC	CATSREQGGFNEQFF
17	TRBD2	TRBV7-9	-	TRBJ2-2	TGTGCCAGCAGCCTTAGGGGGACTAGCCTTAACACCGGGGAGCTGTTTTTT	CASSLRGTSLNTGELFF
12	TRBD2	TRBV29-1	-	TRBJ2-7	TGCAGCGTTCGAAGGACTAGTGACGAGCAGTACTTC	CSVRRTSDEQYF
17	TRBD2	TRBV11-2	-	TRBJ2-7	TGTGCCAGCAGCCCCATCGGACGGCGGGGGGCTGCCTACGAGCAGTACTTC	CASSPIGRRGAAYEQYF
19	-	TRBV18	-	TRBJ2-5	TGTGCCAGCTCACCACCACCTTGGCTGGGGGGGGCCTCCTCTCAGACCCAGTACTTC	CASSPPPWLGGASSQTQYF
14	TRBD1	TRBV7-8	-	TRBJ1-2	TGTGCCAGCAGCCAAATGACAGGGCGTCCTGGCTACACCTTC	CASSQMTGRPGYTF
16	-	TRBV7-8	-	TRBJ1-3	TGTGCCAGCAGCTTAGGGGCACAGGGATCAGGAAACACCATATATTTT	CASSLGAQGSGNTIYF
15	-	TRBV9	-	TRBJ1-2	TGTGCCAGCAGCGTAGATTGGGCTGGATCCTATGGCTACACCTTC	CASSVDWAGSYGYTF
18	-	TRBV27	-	TRBJ1-2	TGTGCCAGCAGTTTATCGGGCACAAGAGGGGAGGCTAACTATGGCTACACCTTC	CASSLSGTRGEANYGYTF
20	-	TRBV19	-	TRBJ2-7	TGTGCCAGTAGTCCCAACAGATTCGCGGACAGAAATGAAGAGCACTACGAGCAGTACTTC	CASSPNRFADRNEEHYEQYF
13	-	TRBV7-9	-	TRBJ1-1	TGTGCCAGCAGCCTCTTCGGGGGGACTGAAGCTTTCTTT	CASSLFGGTEAFF
17	TRBD1	TRBV19	-	TRBJ1-2	TGTGCCAGTAGTACCCGGGACAGGGGCCGTTTAATATATGGCTACACCTTC	CASSTRDRGRLIYGYTF
13	-	TRBV7-3	-	TRBJ1-2	TGTGCCAGCAGCCTTGCACCTTGGAGAGGCTACACCTTC	CASSLAPWRGYTF
14	-	TRBV6-5	-	TRBJ2-2	TGTGCCAGCAGTTACTCATTTCTAGCCGGGGAGCTGTTTTTT	CASSYSFLAGELFF
14	TRBD1	TRBV5-6	-	TRBJ1-6	TGTGCCAGCAGCCTCTGGACAGGGGGGTCACCCCTCCACTTT	CASSLWTGGSPLHF
15	TRBD1	TRBV9	-	TRBJ1-5	TGTGCCAGCAGCTCTGGACAGGTAGGCGTCGCACCCCAGCATTTT	CASSSGQVGVAPQHF
15	TRBD2	TRBV5-4	-	TRBJ2-7	TGTGCCAGCAGCAGTTACCGGGACTATGCCTACGAGCAGTACTTC	CASSSYRDYAYEQYF
13	-	TRBV5-1	-	TRBJ1-1	TGCGCCAGCAGCTTCGGCGGGGGCACTGAAGCTTTCTTT	CASSFGGGTEAFF
15	-	TRBV19	-	TRBJ2-5	TGTGCCAGTAGGACCGAACAGGGATCAGGGGAGACCCAGTACTTC	CASRTEQGSGETQYF
14	-	TRBV29-1	-	TRBJ1-3	TGCAGCGTTGAATTCCGGTCCTCTGGAAACACCATATATTTT	CSVEFRSSGNTIYF
20	-	TRBV28	-	TRBJ1-2	TGTGCCAGCAGTTGGATATTTGGACAGCCACGAACAACAGCTAACTATGGCTACACCTTC	CASSWIFGQPRTTANYGYTF
16	-	TRBV10-1	few	TRBJ2-3	TGCGCCAGCAGTGAGCGGGGTCTGCATATTCTAGATACGCAGTATTTT	CASSERGLHILDTQYF
15	-	TRBV6-5	once	TRBJ1-2	TGTGCCAGCAGCCGACTTAACCAGGGGCTCTATGGCTACACCTTC	CASSRLNQGLYGYTF
13	-	TRBV2	-	TRBJ2-3	TGTGCCAGCAGTGAAGCGCTTCGAGGTACGCAGTATTTT	CASSEALRGTQYF
16	-	TRBV5-1	-	TRBJ2-7	TGCGCCAGCAGCTTGGCCGGCGCAGGGGTCGGCTACGAGCAGTACTTC	CASSLAGAGVGYEQYF
14	TRBD1	TRBV2	-	TRBJ1-1	TGTGCCAGCAGTAGAGACAGGGGTGACACTGAAGCTTTCTTT	CASSRDRGDTEAFF
13	-	TRBV6-5	-	TRBJ1-2	TGTGCCACCCGAAGTTTAGTACTCTATGGCTACACCTTC	CATRSLVLYGYTF
13	-	TRBV5-4	-	TRBJ1-2	TGTGCCAGCAGCTTTGGGCAGAACTATGGCTACACCTTC	CASSFGQNYGYTF
14	TRBD1	TRBV18	-	TRBJ2-7	TGTGCCAGCTCACTGAACAGGGGGGTAGACGAGCAGTACTTC	CASSLNRGVDEQYF